This is a list of T cell receptor beta chains from one sample in a study of T cell responses to AZD1222 COVID-19 vaccine. TCRdb keeps only in-frame clones here, not all; method: immunoSEQ multiplex PCR. In the table there are 86,000 or so clones, over 80% of which are singletons. This material consisted of peripheral blood, taken on day 0 of MenACWY control vaccination. Receptors originate from an adult in good health. CDR3s include the opening cysteine and the closing phenylalanine or tryptophan.

>TRBV10-1|TRBJ2-5
CASSDPKGRVSQETQYF
>TRBV10-1|TRBJ2-3
CASTAGSTDTQYF
>TRBV27|TRBJ1-6
CASSWGPGVTNSPLHF
>TRBV5-1|TRBJ1-1
CASSFPSTGLDTEAFF
>TRBV29-1|TRBJ1-1
CSVEVPPGAAEAFF
>TRBV10-3|TRBJ2-5
CAISGGLARGETQYF
>TRBV7-3|TRBJ2-1
CASSLNTDNEQFF
>TRBV7-2|TRBJ2-1
CASSSGLASSYNEQFF
>TRBV9|TRBJ2-3
CASSVETDTQYF
>TRBV25-1|TRBJ1-1
CASSLSRDRYTEAFF
>TRBV10-3|TRBJ1-2
CAISDRTADGYTF
>TRBV19|TRBJ2-1
CATLAGSSYNEQFF
>TRBV24-1|TRBJ2-3
CATSDLHFGGTDTQYF
>TRBV2|TRBJ2-1
CASGAGVGNEQFF
>TRBV12-5|TRBJ2-1
CASGPGQGPDEQFF
>TRBV27|TRBJ1-6
CASSPQEYNSPLHF